Presented here are 23 T cell receptor beta chains from one specimen sequenced in a study of CD8 T cells in ankylosing spondylitis. From the 5' RACE reads, TCRdb called clonotypes with MiXCR, one entry per CDR3 protein. Here the sample spans 150,000 to 200,000 distinct CDR3 sequences, approximately 18% being singletons. Sequencing was carried out using blood, either unsorted or a sorted T cell fraction (not recorded which). Receptors were obtained from a male donor between 5 and 29 years old with ankylosing spondylitis or in good health (not recorded which).

The genes are TRBV20-1 and TRBJ1-1; no clear D. The germline gives CDR1 DFQATT, CDR2 SNEGSKA (reference sequence). The CDR3 loop spans 12 amino acids. The V and J ends lost 6 bases and 3 bases respectively, with 11 bases between them. The CDR3 here is CSAPELDTEAFF. The CDR3 bases are TGCAGTGCCCCCGAATTAGACACTGAAGCTTTCTTT.

This clonotype was counted at least ten times. The chain is built from TRBV12-3 or TRBV12-4 and TRBJ2-7; D tentatively reads TRBD1 or TRBD2 (5 bases each). This CDR3 comprises 14 residues. V gave up 4 bases and J gave up 3 bases, with 13 bases separating them. CDR3 bases: TGTGCCAGCAGTTCCTCCGGGACGGACTACGAGCAGTACTTC. Protein product: CASSSSGTDYEQYF.

The chain combines TRBV29-1 with TRBJ1-4, with 9 bases aligning to TRBD1. CDR1 is SQVTM and CDR2 is ANQGSEA in the germline V gene. The junction had 8 bases not matched to a gene; V was cut back by 6 bases and J by 6 bases. This CDR3 is 14 amino acids long. The CDR3 DNA sequence: TGCAGCGTGGGGACCGGGACAGGGTATGAAAAACTGTTTTTT. Translating it yields CSVGTGTGYEKLFF.

This clonotype came up many times. The rearrangement uses TRBV28 and TRBJ2-7; TRBD2 agrees at 13 bases. The J segment lost 4 bases and the V segment lost 6 bases, leaving 3 bases of the junction unmatched. Per the germline V gene, CDR1 is MDHEN and CDR2 is SYDVKM. The CDR3 contains 14 residues. The CDR3 region has the DNA TGTGCCAGCAGGCGGACTAGCGGGAGTTACGAGCAGTACTTC. Protein sequence: CASRRTSGSYEQYF.

This clonotype has a count of ten or more. The V gene is TRBV20-1, the J gene TRBJ2-7; no reliable D call. CDR1 is DFQATT and CDR2 is SNEGSKA in the germline V gene (reference sequence). The CDR3 is 12 residues long. V lost 8 bases, J lost 4 bases, and 15 bases lay in between. The CDR3, as DNA: TGCAGTTCCAACCCCCACGTTTACGAGCAGTACTTC. Its translation is CSSNPHVYEQYF.

This clonotype has a count of ten or more. Relative to the germline gene, one junction end is altered; a read error may explain this. The V gene is TRBV7-9, the J gene TRBJ2-1; TRBD2 agrees at 7 bases. Germline values: CDR1 SEHNR, CDR2 FQNEAQ (reference sequence). CDR3 length: 16 residues. The CDR3 reads CASSALATSSYNEQFF. The CDR3, as DNA: TGTGCCAGCAGCGCACTAGCGACCAGCTCCTATAATGAGCAGTTCTTC.

The chain carries TRBV18 and TRBJ2-1; D uncertain. The V and J ends lost 0 bases and 6 bases respectively, with 9 bases between them. CDR3 size: 14 residues. CDR1 is KGHSH and CDR2 is LQKENI in the germline V gene. The chain's CDR3 is CASSPPARPNEQFF. CDR3 coding DNA: TGTGCCAGCTCACCACCAGCGCGCCCCAATGAGCAGTTCTTC.

This clonotype showed up many times. The J gene is TRBJ2-1, the V gene TRBV20-1, with TRBD2 identical over 8 bases. The CDR3 runs 13 residues. Germline V gene lookup returns CDR1 DFQATT and CDR2 SNEGSKA (reference sequence). The CDR3 here is CSAPGSGNYEQFF. The CDR3 DNA is TGCAGCGCTCCCGGTAGCGGGAACTATGAGCAGTTCTTC.

The genes are TRBV20-1 and TRBJ2-1; TRBD1 matches 10 bases. This CDR3 has 14 amino acids. Per the germline V gene, CDR1 is DFQATT and CDR2 is SNEGSKA (reference sequence). V lost 7 bases and J lost 7; bases outside the gene matches: 10. CDR3 bases: TGCAGTGGGAACAGGGACAGGGGAGGTAATGAGCAGTTCTTC. Its protein product is CSGNRDRGGNEQFF.

The J gene is TRBJ2-1, the V gene TRBV20-1; no clear D. V was pared by 3 bases and J by 10 bases, with 7 bases between. The germline CDR1 and CDR2 sequences are DFQATT and SNEGSKA (reference sequence). The CDR3 loop spans 10 amino acids. DNA of the CDR3: TGCAGTGCTAGGCTCGGGGAGCAGTTCTTC. Residues: CSARLGEQFF.

This clonotype was picked up many times. The chain employs TRBV20-1 and TRBJ2-7; no reliable D call. CDR3 length: 15 residues. Deletions cut 2 bases from V and 1 base from J, with 15 bases between. The V gene's germline CDR1 is DFQATT and CDR2 SNEGSKA (reference sequence). CDR3 sequence reads: CSARLPHLGSYEQYF. The CDR3 bases are TGCAGTGCTAGACTCCCCCATTTGGGGTCCTACGAGCAGTACTTC.

This clonotype was counted a single time. The rearrangement joins TRBV20-1 to TRBJ1-1, with TRBD1 as a possible D gene (5 bases). Germline loops: CDR1 DFQATT, CDR2 SNEGSKA (reference sequence). The CDR3 length is 16 residues. The V and J ends lost 4 bases and 3 bases respectively, with 21 bases between them. This CDR3 reads CSAIGLGRQRDTEAFF. The DNA for the CDR3 is TGCAGTGCTATTGGATTGGGAAGACAGAGGGACACTGAAGCTTTCTTT.

This clonotype showed up many times. CDR3 sequence reads: CASSPSRDRVFGYTF. The CDR3 DNA reads as TGTGCCAGCAGCCCTTCCCGGGACAGGGTGTTCGGCTACACCTTC. This chain links TRBV3-1 with TRBJ1-2; 9 bases are a match to TRBD1. There are 15 residues in the CDR3. J gave up 8 bases and V 4 bases, and 11 bases lay outside the gene matches. Germline V CDR1 and CDR2: LGHDT, YNNKEL (reference sequence). The full variable domain, completed using reference TRBV3-1 and TRBJ1-2, is DTAVSQTPKYLVTQMGNDKSIKCEQNLGHDTMYWYKQDSKKFLKIMFSYNNKELIINETVPNRFSPKSPDKAHLNLHINSLELGDSAVYFCASSPSRDRVFGYTFGSGTRLTVV.

This clonotype has ten or more counts. The V call is TRBV12-3 or TRBV12-4, the J call TRBJ2-3; D gene unclear. The CDR3 runs 14 residues. Between the trimmed V and J ends, which lost 0 bases and 6 bases, there was a span of 10 bases. The CDR3: CASSLASGVDTQYF. CDR3 coding DNA: TGTGCCAGCAGTTTAGCGTCTGGAGTCGATACGCAGTATTTT.

This clonotype showed up many times. For the CDR3, the DNA is TGTGCCAGCACCTTCTCGGAGGGAGCCAGAGATACGCAGTATTTT. Its translation is CASTFSEGARDTQYF. The chain joins TRBV7-8 to TRBJ2-3; weak D call: TRBD2 (6 bases). With 7 bases removed from V and 5 bases from J, the gap between germline ends came to 19 bases. The V gene's germline CDR1 is SGHVS and CDR2 FQNEAQ. This CDR3 is 15 amino acids long.

This clonotype was counted ten times or more. The V call is TRBV6-5, the J call TRBJ2-3; D might be TRBD2 (5 bases). From germline, CDR1 is MNHEY and CDR2 SVGAGI. This CDR3 is built from 13 residues. The ends were cut back, 6 bases at V and 3 bases at J, with 10 bases in the middle. CDR3 region: CASRERGTDTQYF. The CDR3 region has the DNA TGTGCCAGCAGGGAGAGAGGGACAGATACGCAGTATTTT.

The chain carries TRBV29-1 and TRBJ2-1; 8 bases line up with TRBD2. This CDR3 is 14 amino acids long. V lost 3 bases, J lost 3 bases, and 4 bases stayed unmatched. Germline-derived CDR1 and CDR2 are SQVTM and ANQGSEA. CDR3 DNA: TGCAGCGTTGATGCTAGCGGGTACTACAATGAGCAGTTCTTC. Amino acids: CSVDASGYYNEQFF.

The table lists this clonotype with many counts. V is TRBV11-2 and J is TRBJ2-3; the match to TRBD2 covers 7 bases. The CDR3 has 12 residues. The germline V gene has CDR1 SGHAT and CDR2 FQNNGV. V trimming: 7 bases; J trimming: 7 bases; junction bases outside the gene matches: 5. The CDR3 region has the DNA TGTGCCAGCACGGCCGGGGGGTATACGCAGTATTTT. Its translation is CASTAGGYTQYF.

This clonotype was counted at least ten times. The chain employs TRBV27 and TRBJ1-4, with D possibly being TRBD1 (5 bases). Per germline, CDR1 MNHEY and CDR2 SMNVEV (reference sequence). CDR3 length: 15 residues. V lost 0 bases, J lost 3 bases, and 8 bases lay in between. CDR3 residues: CASSLSWGANEKLFF. DNA of the CDR3: TGTGCCAGCAGTTTATCGTGGGGCGCTAATGAAAAACTGTTTTTT.

This clonotype was counted at least ten times. This chain uses TRBV18 with TRBJ2-3; 7 positions agree with TRBD2. Germline V gene data show CDR1 as KGHSH and CDR2 as LQKENI. The ends lost 3 bases at V and 1 base at J; junction bases unmatched: 7. This CDR3 is built from 16 residues. In DNA form, the CDR3 reads TGTGCCAGCTCACCTCTCCGCGGGAGCGGCACAGATACGCAGTATTTT. As protein: CASSPLRGSGTDTQYF.

This sequence joins TRBV25-1 and TRBJ2-1; 14 bases are shared with TRBD2. Per germline, CDR1 MGHDK and CDR2 SYGVNS. Trimming removed 8 bases from V and 12 bases from J; junction bases left unmatched: 9. This CDR3 contains 14 residues. DNA of the CDR3: TGTGCCAGCGGTCCCGGGACTAGCGGGAGAGGGCAGTTCTTC. This encodes CASGPGTSGRGQFF.

The J gene is TRBJ2-1, the V gene TRBV20-1, with 12 bases aligning to TRBD2. This CDR3 contains 16 residues. With 3 bases clipped from V and 2 bases from J, the junction kept 5 bases outside the gene matches. The germline gives CDR1 DFQATT, CDR2 SNEGSKA (reference sequence). CDR3 sequence (DNA): TGCAGTGCTAGGACTAGCGGGAGTTTCCCCTACAATGAGCAGTTCTTC. This sequence encodes CSARTSGSFPYNEQFF.

This clonotype was counted at least ten times. V is TRBV6-5 and J is TRBJ1-3; D call uncertain. The CDR3 covers 15 residues. Germline V lookup: CDR1 MNHEY, CDR2 SVGAGI. The V and J ends lost 6 bases and 2 bases respectively, with 14 bases between them. CDR3 in amino acids: CASSAGGVAGNTIYF. CDR3 bases: TGTGCCAGCAGCGCCGGCGGGGTTGCTGGAAACACCATATATTTT.